Given below is one T cell receptor (beta chain) in context. This sample is drawn from a study of cytomegalovirus exposure and HLA in healthy donors. From germline, CDR1 is LNHDA and CDR2 SQIVND (reference sequence). The CDR3 runs 15 residues. V dropped 5 bases and J dropped 4 bases, with 17 bases sitting between them. TCRdb's table, derived via immunoSEQ multiplex PCR, lists solely in-frame clones and lacks some. Seen here are around 180,000 clones, roughly 84% observed once, and the top ten hold roughly 7.5%. This chain joins TRBV19 and TRBJ1-2, with a tentative D call TRBD1 (5 bases). Sequencing used PBMCs. This receptor was taken from a man younger than 35 in good health and CMV-seropositive. DNA for the CDR3: TGTGCCAGTAGTCCAGGGTGGGTCAGAGTCTATGGCTACACCTTC. The encoded protein is CASSPGWVRVYGYTF.